The 13 T cell receptor beta chains presented below share a single source sample, sequenced in a study of blood T cell repertoires in COVID-19. Assay used: immunoSEQ multiplex PCR; TCRdb lists only in-frame clones, some missing. The sample shows some 300,000 clones, 75% to 90% of them seen only once. The sequencing sample was made of peripheral blood. These receptors came from a woman in her forties or fifties with COVID-19, enrolled during active disease.

The chain is built from TRBV7-2 and TRBJ2-1; 9 positions agree with TRBD2. This CDR3 comprises 17 residues. The trim removed 2 bases at V and 15 bases at J, leaving 20 bases unmatched. Looked up from germline, CDR1 is SGHTA and CDR2 is FQGNSA. The CDR3 bases are TGTGCCAGCAGCTTATATGGGTTCTCGGCGGGAGGGCCAAATCCGTTCTTC. Translated: CASSLYGFSAGGPNPFF.

This chain links TRBV29-1 with TRBJ2-5; TRBD1 matches at 10 bases. Germline values: CDR1 SQVTM, CDR2 ANQGSEA. The CDR3 has 13 amino acids. After removal of 8 bases from V and 5 bases from J, the junction contained 8 bases not matched to a gene. The CDR3 loop is CSTLPGQGETQYF. The CDR3 bases are TGCAGCACTCTTCCGGGACAGGGGGAGACCCAGTACTTC.

The chain uses TRBV12-2 and TRBJ2-7; the D call TRBD1 from the table was never checked on the DNA. TRBV12-2 is annotated as a pseudogene. The CDR3 is 15 residues long. CDR3 sequence reads: CASRSKMKTGYEQYF. The CDR3, as DNA: TGTGCAAGTCGCTCGAAAATGAAGACAGGATACGAGCAGTACTTC.

The V call is TRBV5-1, the J call TRBJ2-7, with 9 bases identical to TRBD2. Germline trimming cut 2 bases from V and 7 bases from J; bases unmatched to any gene: 10. Germline V gene sequence: CDR1 SGHRS, CDR2 YFSETQ. CDR3 size: 15 residues. The CDR3 nucleotides are TGCGCCAGCAGCTTCGATCGCGGGAGGGCCCTGGAGCAGTACTTC. Translating it yields CASSFDRGRALEQYF.

The genes are TRBV6-5 and TRBJ1-1, with 9 bases fitting TRBD1. V lost 4 bases, J lost 3 bases, and 3 bases stayed unmatched. The CDR3 consists of 14 residues. The germline CDR1 and CDR2 sequences are MNHEY and SVGAGI. For the CDR3, the DNA is TGTGCCAGCAGTTCCTGGACAGGGGACACTGAAGCTTTCTTT. This gives the protein CASSSWTGDTEAFF.

The chain recombines TRBV9 with TRBJ2-3; a possible D gene is TRBD2 (5 bases). Trimming shortened V by 3 bases and J by 4 bases, and 12 bases separated the two germline ends. Germline loops: CDR1 SGDLS, CDR2 YYNGEE. This CDR3 comprises 14 residues. The CDR3 nucleotides are TGTGCCAGCAGCGCCAGTACGAGGGCAGATACGCAGTATTTT. It is translated as CASSASTRADTQYF.

The chain has TRBV7-2 and TRBJ2-5; maybe TRBD2 (5 bases). In germline, CDR1 is SGHTA, CDR2 FQGNSA. This CDR3 spans 13 amino acids. The V end lost 3 bases, the J end lost 4 bases, and 9 bases lay between the germline ends. CDR3 protein: CASSFGGLETQYF. The CDR3 DNA sequence: TGTGCCAGCAGCTTTGGCGGGCTAGAGACCCAGTACTTC.

This chain uses TRBV19 with TRBJ2-2; TRBD1 matches 7 bases. Unmatched junction bases numbered 12, after V lost 5 bases and J lost 3 bases. Germline CDR1 is LNHDA and CDR2 is SQIVND (reference sequence). This CDR3 has 17 residues. In DNA form, the CDR3 reads TGTGCCAGTAGTTCCAGGACAGGTGCCCGGGACACCGGGGAGCTGTTTTTT. Protein sequence: CASSSRTGARDTGELFF.

The J gene is TRBJ2-2, the V gene TRBV29-1, with D tentatively TRBD1 (5 bases). Germline CDR1 SQVTM, CDR2 ANQGSEA. The V end was cut by 6 bases, the J end by 1 base, with 9 bases between. The CDR3 length is 13 residues. The CDR3 reads CSVAGQNTGELFF. The CDR3 DNA reads TGCAGCGTGGCTGGACAGAACACCGGGGAGCTGTTTTTT.

The rearrangement joins TRBV4-1 to TRBJ2-1, with D hard to call. The CDR3 length is 17 residues. Per germline, CDR1 MGHRA and CDR2 YSYEKL. With 0 bases removed from V and 5 bases from J, the gap between germline ends came to 17 bases. The CDR3 DNA follows: TGCGCCAGCAGCCAAGATCTATGGGCAGTCAGGAACAATGAGCAGTTCTTC. It specifies CASSQDLWAVRNNEQFF.

This clone showed up just once. The chain joins TRBV11-1 to TRBJ2-1; 7 bases match TRBD2. V was pared by 5 bases and J by 10 bases, with 8 bases of the junction left unmatched. This CDR3 is 13 amino acids long. From germline, CDR1 is SGHAT and CDR2 FQDESV (reference sequence). The CDR3 is CASSPGGGREQFF. As DNA, the CDR3 is TGTGCCAGCAGCCCGGGGGGAGGGCGAGAGCAGTTCTTC.

The J gene is TRBJ2-5, the V gene TRBV20-1; D is possibly TRBD1 (5 bases). The CDR3 is 13 amino acids. V lost 3 bases and J lost 5, with 13 bases in between. Looked up from germline, CDR1 is DFQATT and CDR2 is SNEGSKA (reference sequence). CDR3 in DNA: TGCAGTGCTAGTCCAGGGCAATCGGAGACCCAGTACTTC. It specifies CSASPGQSETQYF.

The chain is built from TRBV27 and TRBJ2-3; D is undetermined. The CDR3 runs 14 residues. The V end was cut by 4 bases, the J end by 4 bases, with 12 bases between. From germline, CDR1 is MNHEY and CDR2 SMNVEV (reference sequence). The CDR3 protein is CASSSSRLADTQYF. In nucleotides, the CDR3 is TGTGCCAGCAGTTCTAGTAGACTTGCAGATACGCAGTATTTT.